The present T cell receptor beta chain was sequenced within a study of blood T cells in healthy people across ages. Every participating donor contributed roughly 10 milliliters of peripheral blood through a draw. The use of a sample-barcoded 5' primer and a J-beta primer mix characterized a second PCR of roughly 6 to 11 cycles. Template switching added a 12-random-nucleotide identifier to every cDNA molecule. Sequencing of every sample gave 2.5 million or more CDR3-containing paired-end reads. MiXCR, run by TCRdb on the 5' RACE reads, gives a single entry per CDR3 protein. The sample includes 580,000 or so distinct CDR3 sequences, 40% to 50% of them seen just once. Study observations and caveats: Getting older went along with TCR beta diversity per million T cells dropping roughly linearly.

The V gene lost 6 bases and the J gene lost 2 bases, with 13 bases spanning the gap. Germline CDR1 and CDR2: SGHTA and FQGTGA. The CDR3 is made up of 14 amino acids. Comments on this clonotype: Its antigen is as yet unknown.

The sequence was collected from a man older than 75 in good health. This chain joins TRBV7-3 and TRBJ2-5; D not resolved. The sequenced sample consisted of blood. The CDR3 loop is CASSAELAQETQYF. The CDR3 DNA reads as TGTGCCAGCAGTGCTGAATTAGCACAAGAGACCCAGTACTTC.